This T cell receptor beta chain is drawn from a study of cytomegalovirus exposure and HLA in healthy donors. Study observations and caveats: Later work associated fewer than 20,000 TCR beta sequences with HLA alleles at 0.05 false discovery rate. The authors enumerated roughly 180 TCR beta chains as linked to cytomegalovirus.

Germline V gives CDR1 MGHRA, CDR2 YSYEKL. The CDR3 sequence is 14 residues long. The junction had 9 bases not matched to a gene; V was cut back by 8 bases and J by 2 bases. Comments on this clone: Its cognate antigen is unknown.

The PCR was carried out with 60 Vbeta primers and 13 Jbeta primers. Assay used: immunoSEQ multiplex PCR; TCRdb lists only in-frame clones, some missing. Counted here are around 160,000 clones, 70% to 90% occurring once; the ten biggest clones make up roughly 8.8%. The receptor comes from a young man in good health and CMV-seropositive. This rearrangement joins TRBV4-1 to TRBJ2-7; the match to TRBD2 covers 7 bases. Sample: PBMCs. The DNA of the CDR3 is TGCGCCAGCCAGCAGGCTAGCGGAGCCTACGAGCAGTACTTC. It specifies CASQQASGAYEQYF.